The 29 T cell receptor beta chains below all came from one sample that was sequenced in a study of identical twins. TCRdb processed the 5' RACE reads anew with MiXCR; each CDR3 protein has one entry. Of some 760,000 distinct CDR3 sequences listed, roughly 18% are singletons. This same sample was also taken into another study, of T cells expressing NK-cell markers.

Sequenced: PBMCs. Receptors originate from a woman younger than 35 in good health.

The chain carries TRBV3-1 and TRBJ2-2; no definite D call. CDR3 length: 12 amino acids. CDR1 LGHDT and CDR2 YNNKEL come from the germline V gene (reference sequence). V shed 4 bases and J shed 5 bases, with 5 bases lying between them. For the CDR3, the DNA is TGTGCCAGCAGCCGATGGACCGGGGAGCTGTTTTTT. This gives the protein CASSRWTGELFF.

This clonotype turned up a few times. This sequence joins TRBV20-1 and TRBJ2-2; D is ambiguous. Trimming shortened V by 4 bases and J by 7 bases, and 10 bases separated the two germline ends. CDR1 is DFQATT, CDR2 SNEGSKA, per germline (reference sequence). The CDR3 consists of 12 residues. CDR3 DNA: TGCAGTGCTAAACCGGGCGGCGGGGAGCTGTTTTTT. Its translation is CSAKPGGGELFF.

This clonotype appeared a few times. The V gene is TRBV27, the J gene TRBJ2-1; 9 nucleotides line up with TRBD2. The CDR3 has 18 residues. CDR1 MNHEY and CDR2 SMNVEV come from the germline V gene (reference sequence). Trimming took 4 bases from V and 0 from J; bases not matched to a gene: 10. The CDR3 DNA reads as TGTGCCAGCAGTTCCTTGACTAGCGGACAGAGCTCCTACAATGAGCAGTTCTTC. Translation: CASSSLTSGQSSYNEQFF.

The CDR3 coding sequence is TGTGCCAGCAGCGTAAACAGGGGAGGCAAAAACATTCAGTACTTC. It codes for CASSVNRGGKNIQYF. The rearrangement joins TRBV7-2 to TRBJ2-4, with D tentatively TRBD1 (7 bases). Germline CDR1 SGHTA, CDR2 FQGNSA. The CDR3 length is 15 residues. V shed 5 bases and J shed 3 bases, with 14 bases lying between them.

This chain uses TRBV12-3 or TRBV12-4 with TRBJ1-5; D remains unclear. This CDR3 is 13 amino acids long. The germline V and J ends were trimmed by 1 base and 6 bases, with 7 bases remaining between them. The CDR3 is CASSLGLGQPQHF. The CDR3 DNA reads TGTGCCAGCAGTTTAGGGCTGGGTCAGCCCCAGCATTTT.

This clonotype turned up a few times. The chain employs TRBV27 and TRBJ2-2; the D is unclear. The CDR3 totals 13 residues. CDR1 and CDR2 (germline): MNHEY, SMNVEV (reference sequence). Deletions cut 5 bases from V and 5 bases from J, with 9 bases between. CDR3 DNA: TGTGCCAGCAGTCGAACGTTGACCGGGGAGCTGTTTTTT. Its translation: CASSRTLTGELFF.

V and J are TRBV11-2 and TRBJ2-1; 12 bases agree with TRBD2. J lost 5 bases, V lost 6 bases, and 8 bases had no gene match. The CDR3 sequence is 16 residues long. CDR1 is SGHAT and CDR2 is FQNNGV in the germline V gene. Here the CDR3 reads CASSSSSGGAHNEQFF. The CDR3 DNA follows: TGTGCCAGCAGTTCATCTAGCGGGGGGGCTCACAATGAGCAGTTCTTC.

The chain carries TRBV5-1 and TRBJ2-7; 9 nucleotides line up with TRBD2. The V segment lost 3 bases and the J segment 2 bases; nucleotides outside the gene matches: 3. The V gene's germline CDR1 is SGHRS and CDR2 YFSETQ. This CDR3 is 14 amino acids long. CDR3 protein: CASSSGLAPYEQYF. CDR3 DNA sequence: TGCGCCAGCAGCTCGGGACTAGCTCCCTACGAGCAGTACTTC.

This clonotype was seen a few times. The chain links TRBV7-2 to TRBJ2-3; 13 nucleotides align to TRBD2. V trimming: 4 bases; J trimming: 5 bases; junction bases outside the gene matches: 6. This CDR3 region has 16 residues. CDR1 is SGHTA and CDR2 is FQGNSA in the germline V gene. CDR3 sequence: CASSWTSGSRIDTQYF. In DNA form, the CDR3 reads TGTGCCAGCAGCTGGACTAGCGGGAGTCGAATAGATACGCAGTATTTT.

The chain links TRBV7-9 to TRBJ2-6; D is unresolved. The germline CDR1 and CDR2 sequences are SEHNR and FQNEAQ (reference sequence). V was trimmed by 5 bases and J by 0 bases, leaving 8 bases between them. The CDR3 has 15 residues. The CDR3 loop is CASSPAPSGANVLTF. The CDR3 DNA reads TGTGCCAGCAGCCCCGCCCCCTCTGGGGCCAACGTCCTGACTTTC.

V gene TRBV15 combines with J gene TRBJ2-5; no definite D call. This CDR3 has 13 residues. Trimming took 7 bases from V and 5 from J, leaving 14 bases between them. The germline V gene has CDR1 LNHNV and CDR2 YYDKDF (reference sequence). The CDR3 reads CATTRTGRETQYF. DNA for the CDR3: TGTGCCACCACTAGAACCGGGCGGGAGACCCAGTACTTC.

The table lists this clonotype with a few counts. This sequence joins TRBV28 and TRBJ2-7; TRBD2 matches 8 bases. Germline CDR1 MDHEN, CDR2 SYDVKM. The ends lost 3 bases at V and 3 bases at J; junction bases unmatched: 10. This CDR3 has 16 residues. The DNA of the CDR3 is TGTGCCAGCAGTTTTGCTTCAGCGGGGGCCTTCTACGAGCAGTACTTC. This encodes CASSFASAGAFYEQYF.

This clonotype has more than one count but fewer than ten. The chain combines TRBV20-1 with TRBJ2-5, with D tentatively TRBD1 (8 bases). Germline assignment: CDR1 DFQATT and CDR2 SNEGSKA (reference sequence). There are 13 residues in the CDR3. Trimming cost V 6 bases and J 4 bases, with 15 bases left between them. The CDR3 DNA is TGCAGTGCCCCCACAGGGGGGGCAGAGACCCAGTACTTC. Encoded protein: CSAPTGGAETQYF.

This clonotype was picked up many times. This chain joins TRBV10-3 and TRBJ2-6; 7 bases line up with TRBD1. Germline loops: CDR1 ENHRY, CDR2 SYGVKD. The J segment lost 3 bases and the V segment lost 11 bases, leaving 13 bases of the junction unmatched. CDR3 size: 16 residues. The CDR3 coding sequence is TGTGCCTCCACCAGCCAGACAGGGTATGGGGCCAACGTCCTGACTTTC. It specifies CASTSQTGYGANVLTF.

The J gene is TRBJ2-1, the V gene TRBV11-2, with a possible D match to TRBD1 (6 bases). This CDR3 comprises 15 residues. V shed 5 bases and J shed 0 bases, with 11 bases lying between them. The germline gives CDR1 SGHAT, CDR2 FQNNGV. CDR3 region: CASSPLTGSYNEQFF. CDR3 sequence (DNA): TGTGCCAGCAGCCCTTTGACAGGCTCCTACAATGAGCAGTTCTTC.

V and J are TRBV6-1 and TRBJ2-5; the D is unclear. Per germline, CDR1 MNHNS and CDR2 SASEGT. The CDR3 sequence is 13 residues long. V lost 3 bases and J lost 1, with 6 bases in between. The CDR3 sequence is CASSDYSQETQYF. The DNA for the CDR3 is TGTGCCAGCAGTGATTATAGCCAAGAGACCCAGTACTTC.

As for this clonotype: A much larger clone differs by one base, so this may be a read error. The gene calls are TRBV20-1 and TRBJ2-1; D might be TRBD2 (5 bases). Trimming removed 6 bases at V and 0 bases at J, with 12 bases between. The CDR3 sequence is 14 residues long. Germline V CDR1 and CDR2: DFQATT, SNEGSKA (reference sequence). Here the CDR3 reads CSAPAELSYNEQFF. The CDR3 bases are TGCAGTGCCCCAGCGGAACTCTCCTACAATGAGCAGTTCTTC.

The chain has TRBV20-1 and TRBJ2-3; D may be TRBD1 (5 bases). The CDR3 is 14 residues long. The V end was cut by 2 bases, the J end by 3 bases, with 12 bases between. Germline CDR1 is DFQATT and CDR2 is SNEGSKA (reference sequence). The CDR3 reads CSARKGQGTDTQYF. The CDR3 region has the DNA TGCAGTGCTAGAAAAGGGCAGGGAACAGATACGCAGTATTTT.

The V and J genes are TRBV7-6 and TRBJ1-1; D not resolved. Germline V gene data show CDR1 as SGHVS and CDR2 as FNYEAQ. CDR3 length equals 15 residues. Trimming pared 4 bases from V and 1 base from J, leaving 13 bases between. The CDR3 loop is CASSSLQAQNTEAFF. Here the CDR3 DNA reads TGTGCCAGCAGCTCCCTTCAGGCACAGAACACTGAAGCTTTCTTT.

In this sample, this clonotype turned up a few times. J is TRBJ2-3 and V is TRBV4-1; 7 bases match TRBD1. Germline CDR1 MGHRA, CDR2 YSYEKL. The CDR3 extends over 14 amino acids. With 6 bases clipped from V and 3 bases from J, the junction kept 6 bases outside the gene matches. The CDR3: CASSKQGTTDTQYF. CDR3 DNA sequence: TGCGCCAGCAGTAAACAGGGGACGACAGATACGCAGTATTTT.

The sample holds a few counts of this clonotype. The CDR3 reads CASSSMSGRNEQFF. The CDR3 nucleotides are TGTGCCAGCAGCTCTATGAGCGGGAGAAATGAGCAGTTCTTC. The rearrangement uses TRBV7-2 and TRBJ2-1; 8 positions match TRBD2. CDR1 and CDR2 (germline): SGHTA, FQGNSA. V dropped 4 bases and J dropped 7; count of bases not matched to a gene: 6. The CDR3 consists of 14 residues.

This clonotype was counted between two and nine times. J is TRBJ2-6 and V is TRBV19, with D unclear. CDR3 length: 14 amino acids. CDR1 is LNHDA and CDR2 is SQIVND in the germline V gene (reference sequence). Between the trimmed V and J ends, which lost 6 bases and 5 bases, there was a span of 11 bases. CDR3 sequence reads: CASSDAWRANVLTF. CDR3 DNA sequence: TGTGCCAGTAGCGACGCGTGGCGGGCCAACGTCCTGACTTTC.

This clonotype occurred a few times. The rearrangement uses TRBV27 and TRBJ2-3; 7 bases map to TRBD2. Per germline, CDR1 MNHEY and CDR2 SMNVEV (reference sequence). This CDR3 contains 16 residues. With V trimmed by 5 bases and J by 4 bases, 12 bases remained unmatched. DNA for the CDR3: TGTGCCAGCAGTGCCGGGGGGTTGGCTAGCCCAGATACGCAGTATTTT. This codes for CASSAGGLASPDTQYF.

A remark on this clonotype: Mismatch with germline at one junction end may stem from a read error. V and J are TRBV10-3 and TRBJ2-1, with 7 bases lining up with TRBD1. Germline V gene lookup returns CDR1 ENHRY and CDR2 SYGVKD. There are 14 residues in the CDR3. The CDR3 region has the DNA TGTGCCACCCGGGCGAGACAGGGTATCGATGAGCAGTCCTTC. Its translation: CATRARQGIDEQSF.

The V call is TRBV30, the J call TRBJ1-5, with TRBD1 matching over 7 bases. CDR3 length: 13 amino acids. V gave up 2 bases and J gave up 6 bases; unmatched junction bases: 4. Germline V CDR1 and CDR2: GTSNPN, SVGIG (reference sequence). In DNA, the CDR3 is TGTGCCTGGAGTTTAGGGGGCGGTCAGCCCCAGCATTTT. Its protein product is CAWSLGGGQPQHF.

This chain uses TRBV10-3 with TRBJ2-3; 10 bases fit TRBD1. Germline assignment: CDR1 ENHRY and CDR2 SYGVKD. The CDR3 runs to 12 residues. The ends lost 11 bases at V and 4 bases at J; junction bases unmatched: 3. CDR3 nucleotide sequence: TGTGCCCTCGGACAGGGGGCAGATACGCAGTATTTT. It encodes CALGQGADTQYF.

The CDR3 here is CASSPEGGGYNEQFF. The CDR3 DNA reads TGCGCCAGCAGCCCGGAGGGGGGTGGGTACAATGAGCAGTTCTTC. V gene TRBV5-1 combines with J gene TRBJ2-1, with D tentatively TRBD1 or TRBD2 (6 bases each). V was cut by 4 bases and J by 4 bases, with 15 bases left in between. In germline, CDR1 is SGHRS, CDR2 YFSETQ. CDR3 length: 15 residues.

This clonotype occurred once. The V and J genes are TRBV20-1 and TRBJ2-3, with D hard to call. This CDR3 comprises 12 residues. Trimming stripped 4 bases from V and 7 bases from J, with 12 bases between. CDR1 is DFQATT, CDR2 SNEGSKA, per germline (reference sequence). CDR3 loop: CSATTGINTQYF. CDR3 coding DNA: TGCAGTGCTACGACTGGTATTAATACGCAGTATTTT.

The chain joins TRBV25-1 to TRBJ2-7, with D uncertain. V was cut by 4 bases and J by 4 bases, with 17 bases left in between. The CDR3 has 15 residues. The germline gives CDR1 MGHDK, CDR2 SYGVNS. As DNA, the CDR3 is TGTGCCAGCAGTGGCCCTCTCGATAGATCTTACGAGCAGTACTTC. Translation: CASSGPLDRSYEQYF.